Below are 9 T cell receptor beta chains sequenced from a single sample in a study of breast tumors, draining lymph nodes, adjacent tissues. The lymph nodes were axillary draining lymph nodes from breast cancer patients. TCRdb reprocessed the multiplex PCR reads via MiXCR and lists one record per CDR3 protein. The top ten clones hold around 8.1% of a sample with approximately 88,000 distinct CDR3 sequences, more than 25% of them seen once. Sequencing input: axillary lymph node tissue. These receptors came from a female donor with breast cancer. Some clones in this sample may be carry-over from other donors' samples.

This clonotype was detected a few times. Here the CDR3 DNA reads TGTGCCAGCAGCTCCTCTAGCGGAGCCGCCTACGAGCAGTACTTC. It codes for CASSSSSGAAYEQYF. The genes are TRBV11-2 and TRBJ2-7; 7 nucleotides match TRBD2. The CDR3 length is 15 residues. Unmatched junction bases numbered 8, after V lost 4 bases and J lost 2 bases. The germline V gene has CDR1 SGHAT and CDR2 FQNNGV. Together with reference TRBV11-2 and TRBJ2-7, the CDR3 gives the full variable domain: EAGVAQSPRYKIIEKRQSVAFWCNPISGHATLYWYQQILGQGPKLLIQFQNNGVVDDSQLPKDRFSAERLKGVDSTLKIQPAKLEDSAVYLCASSSSSGAAYEQYFGPGTRLTVT.

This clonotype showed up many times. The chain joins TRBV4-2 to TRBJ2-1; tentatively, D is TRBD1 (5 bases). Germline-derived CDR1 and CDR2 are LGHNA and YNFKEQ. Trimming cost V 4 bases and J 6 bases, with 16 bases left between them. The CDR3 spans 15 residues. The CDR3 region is CASSPRQPPLNEQFF. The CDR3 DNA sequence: TGTGCCAGCAGCCCCAGACAGCCCCCCCTCAATGAGCAGTTCTTC.

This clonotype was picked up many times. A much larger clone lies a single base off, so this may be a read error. The CDR3 sequence is CSARDGSGATYEQYF. The CDR3 nucleotides are TGCAGTGCTAGAGATGGATCGGGAGCCACCTACGAGCAGTACTTC. This chain uses TRBV20-1 with TRBJ2-7; possibly TRBD2 for D (6 bases). Per germline, CDR1 DFQATT and CDR2 SNEGSKA (reference sequence). The germline V and J ends were trimmed by 0 bases and 2 bases, with 14 bases remaining between them. The CDR3 length is 15 residues.

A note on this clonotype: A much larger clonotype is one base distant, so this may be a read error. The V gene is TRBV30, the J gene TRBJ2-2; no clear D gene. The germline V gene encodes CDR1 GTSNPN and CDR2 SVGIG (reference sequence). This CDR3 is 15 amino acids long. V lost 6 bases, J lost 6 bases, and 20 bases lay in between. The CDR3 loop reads CACRASLINAGELFF. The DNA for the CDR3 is TGTGCCTGTCGCGCCTCCCTCATAAACGCCGGGGAGCTGTTTTTT.

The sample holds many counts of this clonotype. For the CDR3, the DNA is TGTGCCAGCAACGCAGGGGGTAACTATGGCTACACCTTC. Its protein product is CASNAGGNYGYTF. J is TRBJ1-2 and V is TRBV5-4; 7 bases fit TRBD1. The CDR3 spans 13 residues. The germline V gene encodes CDR1 SGHNT and CDR2 YYREEE (reference sequence). V trimming: 6 bases; J trimming: 1 base; junction bases outside the gene matches: 3.

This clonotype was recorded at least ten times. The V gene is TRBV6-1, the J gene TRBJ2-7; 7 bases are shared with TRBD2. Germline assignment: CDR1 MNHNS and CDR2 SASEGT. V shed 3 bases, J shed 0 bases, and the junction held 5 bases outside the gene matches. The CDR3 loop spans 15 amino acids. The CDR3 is CASSEAQRGSYEQYF. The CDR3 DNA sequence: TGTGCCAGCAGTGAGGCCCAGCGGGGCTCCTACGAGCAGTACTTC.

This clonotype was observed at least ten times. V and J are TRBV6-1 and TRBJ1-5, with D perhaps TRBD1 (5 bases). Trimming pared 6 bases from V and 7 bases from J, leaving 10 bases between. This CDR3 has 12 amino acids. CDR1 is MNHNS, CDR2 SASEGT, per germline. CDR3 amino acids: CASSTTGQPQHF. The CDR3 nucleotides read TGTGCCAGCAGCACCACAGGACAGCCCCAGCATTTT.

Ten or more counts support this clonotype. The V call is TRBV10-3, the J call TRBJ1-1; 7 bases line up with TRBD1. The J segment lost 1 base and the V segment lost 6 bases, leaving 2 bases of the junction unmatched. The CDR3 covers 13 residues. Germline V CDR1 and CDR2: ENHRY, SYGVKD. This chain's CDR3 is CAIRRQGNTEAFF. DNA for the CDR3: TGTGCCATCAGGAGACAGGGGAACACTGAAGCTTTCTTT.

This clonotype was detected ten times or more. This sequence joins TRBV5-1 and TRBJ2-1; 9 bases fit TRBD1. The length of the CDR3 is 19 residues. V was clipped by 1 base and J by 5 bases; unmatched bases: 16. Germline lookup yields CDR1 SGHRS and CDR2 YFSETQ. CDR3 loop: CASSLFGTGSLRGDNEQFF. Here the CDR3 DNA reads TGCGCCAGCAGCTTGTTTGGGACAGGGTCTCTACGTGGTGACAATGAGCAGTTCTTC.